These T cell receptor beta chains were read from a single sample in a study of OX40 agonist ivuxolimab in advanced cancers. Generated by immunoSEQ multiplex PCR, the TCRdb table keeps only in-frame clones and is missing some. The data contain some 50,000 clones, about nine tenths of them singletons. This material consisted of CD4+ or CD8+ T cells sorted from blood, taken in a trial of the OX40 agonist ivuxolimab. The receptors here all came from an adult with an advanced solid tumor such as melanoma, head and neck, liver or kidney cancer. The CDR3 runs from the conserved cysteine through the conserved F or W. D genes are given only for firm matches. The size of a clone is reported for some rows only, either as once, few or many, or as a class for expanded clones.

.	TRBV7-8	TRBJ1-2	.	CASSKGGGTGYGYTF	TGTGCCAGCAGTAAAGGGGGGGGCACAGGCTATGGCTACACCTTC
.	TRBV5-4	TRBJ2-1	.	CASSFGNRNNEQFF	TGTGCCAGCAGCTTTGGGAACAGGAACAATGAGCAGTTCTTC
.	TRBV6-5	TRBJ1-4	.	CASRKGQEKLFF	TGTGCCAGCAGAAAGGGGCAGGAAAAACTGTTTTTT
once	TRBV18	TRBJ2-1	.	CASSPIRGHEQFF	TGTGCCAGCTCACCCATTAGGGGACATGAGCAGTTCTTC
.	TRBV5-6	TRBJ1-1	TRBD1	CASSSGQGDTEAFF	TGTGCCAGCAGCTCCGGACAGGGGGACACTGAAGCTTTCTTT
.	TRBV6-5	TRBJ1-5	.	CASGEPGGDQPQHF	TGTGCCAGCGGCGAGCCGGGGGGGGATCAGCCCCAGCATTTT
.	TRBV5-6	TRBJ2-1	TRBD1	CASSRTPTGGNEQFF	TGTGCCAGCAGCCGTACGCCGACAGGGGGAAATGAGCAGTTCTTC
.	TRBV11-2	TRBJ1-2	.	CASSHLAGENYGYTF	TGTGCCAGCAGCCATCTGGCAGGGGAAAACTATGGCTACACCTTC
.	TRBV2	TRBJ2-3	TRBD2	CASRRGAGGRTDTQYF	TGTGCCAGCAGGAGAGGAGCGGGGGGGCGTACAGATACGCAGTATTTT
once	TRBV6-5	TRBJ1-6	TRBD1	CASGLGQGGNSPLHF	TGTGCCAGCGGTTTGGGACAGGGAGGCAATTCACCCCTCCACTTT
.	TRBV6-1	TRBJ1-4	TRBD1	CASSEVGWGDRGKYEKLFF	TGTGCCAGCAGTGAAGTTGGGTGGGGGGACAGAGGAAAGTATGAAAAACTGTTTTTT
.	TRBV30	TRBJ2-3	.	CAWSPLGTDTQYF	TGTGCCTGGAGTCCCCTAGGGACAGATACGCAGTATTTT
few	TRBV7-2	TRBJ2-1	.	CASSLSHANEQFF	TGTGCCAGCAGCTTAAGCCATGCCAATGAGCAGTTCTTC
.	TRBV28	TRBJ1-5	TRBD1	CASIRSPGQGLNQPQHF	TGTGCCAGCATCAGAAGTCCGGGACAGGGCCTGAATCAGCCCCAGCATTTT
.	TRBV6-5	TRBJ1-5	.	CASSRQSSNQPQHF	TGTGCCAGCAGCCGCCAAAGTAGCAATCAGCCCCAGCATTTT
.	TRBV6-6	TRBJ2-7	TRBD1	CASSDGTANHEQYF	TGTGCCAGCAGTGACGGGACAGCTAATCACGAGCAGTACTTC